This TCR beta chain derives from a study of T cell responses to AZD1222 COVID-19 vaccine. Only in-frame clones appear in the TCRdb table, and some are missing; sequencing was by immunoSEQ multiplex PCR. In the table there are about 140,000 clones, 93% of which are singletons. Trimming stripped 3 bases from V and 6 bases from J, with 14 bases between. Germline CDR1 LNHDA, CDR2 SQIVND (reference sequence). The CDR3 extends over 14 amino acids. Points on this clone: Its target is not known.

General observations from the study: After two AZD1222 doses, spike-specific TCR breadth and depth rose versus day 0. Of the AZD1222 recipients, only 5 or 6 were seropositive at baseline. Clonal diversity may have been underestimated in mostly white British donors. Regions left unmutated in variants are reportedly the target of nearly half of spike-specific TCRs.

The clonotype was recovered from an adult in good health. Sequencing was performed on peripheral blood, taken on day 0 of MenACWY control vaccination. This chain uses TRBV19 with TRBJ1-2; TRBD1 is a possible D gene (5 bases). CDR3 in DNA: TGTGCCAGTAGTATCCCGGGGGAAGAGGATGGCTACACCTTC. Its translation: CASSIPGEEDGYTF.